The next 29 T cell receptor beta chains were all read from a single sample in a study of OX40 agonist ivuxolimab in advanced cancers. TCRdb's copy holds only in-frame clones and misses some; the assay was immunoSEQ multiplex PCR. Found here are 95,000 to 150,000 clones, around 87% of them singletons; the top ten hold under 0.7%. The sequences come from CD4+ or CD8+ T cells sorted from blood, collected in a trial of the OX40 agonist ivuxolimab. The origin of the receptors is an adult with an advanced solid tumor such as melanoma, head and neck, liver or kidney cancer.

This chain connects TRBV5-1 to TRBJ1-4; a possible D gene is TRBD1 (5 bases). Trimming removed 0 bases from V and 7 bases from J, with 16 bases in between. Germline-derived CDR1 and CDR2 are SGHRS and YFSETQ. This CDR3 is built from 16 residues. The CDR3 bases are TGCGCCAGCAGCTTGGCGGGGGGTCGGTCTGGTGAAAAACTGTTTTTT. Its protein product is CASSLAGGRSGEKLFF.

The J gene is TRBJ1-5, the V gene TRBV30, with D possibly being TRBD1 (5 bases). V dropped 1 base and J dropped 8 bases, with 21 bases sitting between them. Germline V gene lookup returns CDR1 GTSNPN and CDR2 SVGIG (reference sequence). The CDR3 length is 16 residues. CDR3 in DNA: TGTGCCTGGAGTGCCCAGAGACAGAACAATGGGAAGCCCCAGCATTTT. Translation: CAWSAQRQNNGKPQHF.

This sequence joins TRBV28 and TRBJ2-7, with a tentative D call TRBD1 (5 bases). CDR1 MDHEN and CDR2 SYDVKM come from the germline V gene. The CDR3 extends over 13 amino acids. Trimming cost V 3 bases and J 2 bases, with 8 bases left between them. The CDR3 DNA follows: TGTGCCAGCAGTTTCATAGGGGCCTACGAGCAGTACTTC. This sequence encodes CASSFIGAYEQYF.

The gene calls are TRBV7-2 and TRBJ1-1; D remains unclear. Per the germline V gene, CDR1 is SGHTA and CDR2 is FQGNSA. Trimming shortened V by 0 bases and J by 1 base, and 3 bases separated the two germline ends. The CDR3 loop spans 13 amino acids. For the CDR3, the DNA is TGTGCCAGCAGCTTAGCCCAGAACACTGAAGCTTTCTTT. Protein product: CASSLAQNTEAFF.

This sequence joins TRBV28 and TRBJ1-4; perhaps TRBD1 as D (5 bases). The CDR3 runs 14 residues. Germline V gene lookup returns CDR1 MDHEN and CDR2 SYDVKM. Trimming cost V 5 bases and J 5 bases, with 12 bases left between them. Here the CDR3 DNA reads TGTGCCAGCAGTCCCGGGACGGAGAATGAAAAACTGTTTTTT. Amino acids: CASSPGTENEKLFF.

The chain couples TRBV28 to TRBJ1-5; 11 nucleotides line up with TRBD1. J gave up 3 bases and V 6 bases, and 7 bases lay outside the gene matches. This CDR3 comprises 16 residues. The germline CDR1 and CDR2 sequences are MDHEN and SYDVKM. The CDR3 reads CASSPGTGGINQPQHF. The CDR3 nucleotides read TGTGCCAGCAGCCCCGGGACAGGGGGTATCAATCAGCCCCAGCATTTT.

This clone was recorded a few times. Other DNA variants within this sample encode the same CDR3. This rearrangement joins TRBV6-6 to TRBJ1-2; D remains ambiguous. There are 13 residues in the CDR3. The germline V and J ends were trimmed by 6 bases and 2 bases, with 10 bases remaining between them. The germline V gene encodes CDR1 MNHNY and CDR2 SVGAGI (reference sequence). CDR3 nucleotide sequence: TGTGCCAGCAGCCCCGGGGTCAACTATGGCTACACCTTC. The encoded protein is CASSPGVNYGYTF.

V is TRBV29-1 and J is TRBJ2-1, with TRBD1 matching 9 bases. The trim removed 5 bases at V and 3 bases at J, leaving 11 bases unmatched. CDR1 is SQVTM and CDR2 is ANQGSEA in the germline V gene. The CDR3 is 16 residues long. The CDR3 region has the DNA TGCAGCGTTTCCCAAAAACAGGGGGCCCGCTACAATGAGCAGTTCTTC. Protein: CSVSQKQGARYNEQFF.

The chain employs TRBV28 and TRBJ2-3, with D uncertain. The CDR3 extends over 14 amino acids. In germline, CDR1 is MDHEN, CDR2 SYDVKM. Trimming took off 7 bases at V and 6 bases at J, with 17 bases between the two ends. The CDR3 loop reads CASTGSILRDTQYF. The CDR3 region has the DNA TGTGCCAGCACCGGGTCAATCCTGCGGGATACGCAGTATTTT.

As to this clone: Within the sample, other DNA sequences also encode this same CDR3. This chain uses TRBV18 with TRBJ2-2; no reliable D call. Germline V gives CDR1 KGHSH, CDR2 LQKENI. Deletions cut 2 bases from V and 2 bases from J, with 0 bases between. The CDR3 loop spans 12 amino acids. The CDR3 protein is CASSPNTGELFF. DNA of the CDR3: TGTGCCAGCTCACCAAACACCGGGGAGCTGTTTTTT.

This chain connects TRBV7-2 to TRBJ2-3; 10 nucleotides align to TRBD2. This CDR3 is built from 19 residues. The J segment lost 0 bases and the V segment lost 5 bases, leaving 14 bases of the junction unmatched. Germline lookup yields CDR1 SGHTA and CDR2 FQGNSA. Here the CDR3 reads CASSLTTSGSRFSTDTQYF. The CDR3 DNA follows: TGTGCCAGCAGCCTCACGACTAGCGGGTCAAGATTTAGCACAGATACGCAGTATTTT.

The V call is TRBV19, the J call TRBJ1-2; no reliable D call. Germline loops: CDR1 LNHDA, CDR2 SQIVND (reference sequence). The CDR3 has 12 residues. Trimming shortened V by 2 bases and J by 1 base, and 2 bases separated the two germline ends. The CDR3, as DNA: TGTGCCAGTAGTATAAGTAACTATGGCTACACCTTC. This gives the protein CASSISNYGYTF.

CDR3 protein: CASKTSGGTEQFF. As DNA, the CDR3 is TGTGCCAGCAAGACTAGCGGGGGGACTGAGCAGTTCTTC. The rearrangement joins TRBV6-1 to TRBJ2-1, with 13 bases lining up with TRBD2. V was pared by 7 bases and J by 9 bases, with 3 bases of the junction left unmatched. The germline gives CDR1 MNHNS, CDR2 SASEGT. There are 13 residues in the CDR3.

The chain uses TRBV21-1 and TRBJ2-3; the table assigns TRBD1, which was not confirmed against the DNA. TRBV21-1 is deemed a pseudogene. The CDR3 length is 14 residues. The CDR3 DNA follows: TGTGCCAGCAGGAGGGACAGAGCCACAGATACGCAGTATTTT. The encoded protein is CASRRDRATDTQYF.

There are a few counts of this clone. The chain carries TRBV4-3 and TRBJ1-1, with D perhaps matching TRBD1 (5 bases). V was clipped by 1 base and J by 4 bases, with 7 bases between them. The CDR3 loop spans 13 amino acids. Germline CDR1 LGHNA, CDR2 YSLEER. The CDR3 region has the DNA TGCGCCAGCAGCCAAGCGGACATCACTGAAGCTTTCTTT. This translates into CASSQADITEAFF.

The gene calls are TRBV7-2 and TRBJ2-2; TRBD2 might be the D (7 bases). Trimming pared 0 bases from V and 6 bases from J, leaving 11 bases between. The CDR3 contains 15 residues. Germline V gives CDR1 SGHTA, CDR2 FQGNSA. CDR3 region: CASSLAAGASGELFF. The CDR3 coding sequence is TGTGCCAGCAGCTTAGCTGCGGGGGCGTCCGGGGAGCTGTTTTTT.

The chain links TRBV5-4 to TRBJ1-5, with D possibly matching TRBD1 (6 bases). Germline V CDR1 and CDR2: SGHNT, YYREEE (reference sequence). CDR3 length: 15 residues. Trimming took off 2 bases at V and 4 bases at J, with 13 bases between the two ends. The CDR3, as DNA: TGTGCCAGCAGCTTAGATGGGGGGGCTAATCAGCCCCAGCATTTT. Residues: CASSLDGGANQPQHF.

V usage is TRBV25-1 and J usage is TRBJ1-2; D is undetermined. Trimming shortened V by 2 bases and J by 8 bases, and 9 bases separated the two germline ends. CDR1 is MGHDK, CDR2 SYGVNS, per germline. The CDR3 contains 12 residues. In DNA, the CDR3 is TGTGCCAGCAGTGAAGGCGCCTCCGGCTACACCTTC. Translating gives CASSEGASGYTF.

This rearrangement joins TRBV18 to TRBJ2-5; 7 bases are shared with TRBD2. The CDR3 length is 18 residues. The germline CDR1 and CDR2 sequences are KGHSH and LQKENI. V lost 1 base and J lost 4; bases outside the gene matches: 15. This chain's CDR3 is CASSPRGGGGSPGETQYF. The CDR3 DNA reads TGTGCCAGCTCACCACGGGGAGGCGGGGGAAGTCCAGGAGAGACCCAGTACTTC.

The chain employs TRBV19 and TRBJ2-3; a weak D match, TRBD2 (6 bases). The V gene's germline CDR1 is LNHDA and CDR2 SQIVND (reference sequence). The CDR3 contains 17 residues. The V end lost 4 bases, the J end lost 5 bases, and 22 bases lay between the germline ends. In DNA, the CDR3 is TGTGCCAGTAGTAACCCAGATGGGGGGTTTGATGGAGATACGCAGTATTTT. This codes for CASSNPDGGFDGDTQYF.

The chain couples TRBV2 to TRBJ1-4; D remains ambiguous. V lost 7 bases, J lost 0 bases, and 9 bases lay in between. There are 14 residues in the CDR3. Germline CDR1 is SNHLY and CDR2 is FYNNEI. This CDR3 is CASIRGATNEKLFF. The CDR3, as DNA: TGTGCCAGCATCCGGGGAGCAACTAATGAAAAACTGTTTTTT.

V gene TRBV5-6 combines with J gene TRBJ2-2, with D possibly matching TRBD2 (5 bases). Germline V lookup: CDR1 SGHDT, CDR2 YYEEEE. Trimming removed 2 bases at V and 5 bases at J, with 10 bases between. CDR3 length: 14 amino acids. This chain's CDR3 is CASSLPGGTGELFF. As DNA, the CDR3 is TGTGCCAGCAGCTTACCGGGCGGGACCGGGGAGCTGTTTTTT.

This clone showed up just once. The chain combines TRBV4-3 with TRBJ1-2; 8 nucleotides match TRBD1. The CDR3 is made up of 18 amino acids. J was trimmed by 4 bases and V by 1 base; bases with no gene match: 14. CDR1 and CDR2 from the germline V gene are LGHNA and YSLEER. The CDR3 sequence is CASSQGTGQGGRGYGYTF. CDR3 DNA sequence: TGCGCCAGCAGCCAAGGGACCGGACAGGGAGGTAGGGGCTATGGCTACACCTTC.

J is TRBJ2-5 and V is TRBV6-6, with D possibly being TRBD1 or TRBD2 (7 bases each). The germline gives CDR1 MNHNY, CDR2 SVGAGI (reference sequence). Trimming took off 6 bases at V and 4 bases at J, with 18 bases between the two ends. This CDR3 comprises 15 residues. Written as DNA, the CDR3 is TGTGCCAGCAGCTCCTCAGGGGGGGTTCGAGAGACCCAGTACTTC. Its protein is CASSSSGGVRETQYF.

This clone was counted once. The genes are TRBV7-2 and TRBJ2-7; D could derive from TRBD1 or TRBD2 (5 bases each). Trimming stripped 6 bases from V and 3 bases from J, with 12 bases between. Germline-derived CDR1 and CDR2 are SGHTA and FQGNSA. CDR3 length equals 13 residues. The CDR3 region has the DNA TGTGCCAGCAGGGAGAGGGGAAACTACGAGCAGTACTTC. Amino acid sequence: CASRERGNYEQYF.

The rearrangement links TRBV25-1 to TRBJ2-5; TRBD1 might be the D (6 bases). Trimming took off 5 bases at V and 5 bases at J, with 15 bases between the two ends. The CDR3 runs to 14 residues. CDR1 and CDR2 (germline): MGHDK, SYGVNS. As DNA, the CDR3 is TGTGCCAGCAGTTTACAGGGAACGTTGGAGACCCAGTACTTC. It yields the protein CASSLQGTLETQYF.

This chain links TRBV28 with TRBJ1-2; no definite D call. The CDR3 loop spans 12 amino acids. Germline V lookup: CDR1 MDHEN, CDR2 SYDVKM. V was cut by 7 bases and J by 8 bases, with 14 bases left in between. DNA for the CDR3: TGTGCCAGCAATGCGGGGATTTGGGGCTACACCTTC. As protein: CASNAGIWGYTF.

V and J are TRBV7-2 and TRBJ2-3; possibly TRBD2 for D (5 bases). V lost 3 bases and J lost 6, with 13 bases in between. The CDR3 runs to 14 residues. CDR1 is SGHTA, CDR2 FQGNSA, per germline. CDR3: CASSFGLAVDTQYF. The CDR3, as DNA: TGTGCCAGCAGCTTTGGCCTAGCAGTGGATACGCAGTATTTT.

The J gene is TRBJ1-4, the V gene TRBV5-4, with 9 nucleotides matching TRBD1. This CDR3 is 15 amino acids long. The V and J ends lost 4 bases and 5 bases, in that order; junction bases with no gene match: 6. The germline gives CDR1 SGHNT, CDR2 YYREEE (reference sequence). The CDR3 is CASSRSGTGNEKLFF. In nucleotides, the CDR3 is TGTGCCAGCAGCCGCTCCGGGACAGGGAATGAAAAACTGTTTTTT.